This TCR beta chain was sequenced for a study of shared clonotypes between healthy human individuals. On the study more broadly: Donors had three CD4 naive, three CD4 memory, two CD8 naive and one CD8 memory plate apiece. Study-wide results and limits: Clonotypes that were shared across a handful of donors made up approximately 5% of naive CD4 clonotypes. The generation probabilities recorded for non-shared clonotypes fell below those of clonotypes shared by all four donors. Only blood samples were collected, and tissue repertoires likely differ.

Produced via immunoSEQ multiplex PCR; TCRdb's table is partial and in-frame only. The data hold 760,000 or so clones, with approximately 97% observed a single time. With respect to this clone: What it binds is not known.

It was CD45RO-negative cells, positively selected for CCR7, that made up naive CD8 cells, with terminally differentiated effector memory CD45RA+ cells excluded. CDR3 length: 12 residues. The ends were cut back, 5 bases at V and 5 bases at J, with 9 bases in the middle. Looked up from germline, CDR1 is SEHNR and CDR2 is FQNEAQ (reference sequence). The chain is built from TRBV7-9 and TRBJ2-5; D is undetermined. The specimen was naive CD8+ T cells sorted from blood. This clonotype originated in a man aged 25 to 40 in good health. In nucleotides, the CDR3 is TGTGCCAGCAGCGACCAGTATGAGACCCAGTACTTC. Protein sequence: CASSDQYETQYF.